This T cell receptor (beta chain) was captured in a study of T-cell memory formation after mild COVID-19. Turning to the study itself: TCR clusters showed largely donor specificity. Study results and limitations: Contracting clones from day 15 to 85 had balanced CD4/CD8; later expanders favoured CD4+. Of the contracting clones, CD4+ ones lay mainly in CM and EM, and CD8+ ones in EMRA.

This clonotype came up a few times. The antigen is not known. At one of its ends the junction is not consistent with the germline gene, which may arise from a read error. This CDR3 is built from 10 residues. CDR1 is DFQATT, CDR2 SNEGSKA, per germline (reference sequence). TCRdb ran MiXCR on the 5' RACE reads and lists one entry per CDR3 protein. The sample consists of approximately 410,000 distinct CDR3 sequences, 20% to 25% of them appearing once. The chain recombines TRBV20-1 with TRBJ1-1, with 7 bases lining up with TRBD1. Material: PBMCs or a T cell subset sorted from them (not recorded which). The receptor was isolated from an adult woman who had mild COVID-19 (a few samples of this study predate the infection). Cell type and time point are not known. CDR3 amino acids: CSAGTRDRDF. CDR3 coding DNA: TGCAGTGCTGGAACCAGGGACAGAGATTTT.